This T cell receptor beta chain was captured by sequencing in a study of PD-L1 blockade in urothelial cancer. Study-level background: Males with urothelial cancer arising in the bladder constituted about nine tenths of the roughly 30 patients.

Trimming took 1 base from V and 5 from J, leaving 11 bases between them. In germline, CDR1 is SGHTA, CDR2 FQGNSA. The CDR3 is 14 amino acids. Noted time point: pretreatment peripheral blood. The patients' disease, urothelial carcinoma, was locally advanced or metastatic. The protocol was immunoSEQ multiplex PCR, while the TCRdb copy is restricted to in-frame clones and leaves out a portion. The data contain some 65,000 clones, roughly 79% of them singletons. This sequence joins TRBV7-2 and TRBJ2-5; a weak D match, TRBD2 (7 bases). The clonotype was recovered from an older man with urothelial cancer. The sequenced sample was PBMCs, obtained around atezolizumab (anti-PD-L1) treatment. The CDR3: CASSLGRGAETQYF. The CDR3 bases are TGTGCCAGCAGCTTAGGTCGGGGGGCGGAGACCCAGTACTTC. Complete variable domain (other parts from reference TRBV7-2 and TRBJ2-5): GAGVSQSPSNKVTEKGKDVELRCDPISGHTALYWYRQSLGQGLEFLIYFQGNSAPDKSGLPSDRFSAERTGGSVSTLTIQRTQQEDSAVYLCASSLGRGAETQYFGPGTRLLVL.